The clone carrying this T cell receptor beta chain has just a few counts. The ends were cut back, 3 bases at V and 3 bases at J, with 9 bases in the middle. The CDR3 spans 13 residues. CDR1 SGHNT and CDR2 YYREEE come from the germline V gene (reference sequence). Authors' processing steps: Estimates of nucleated cell counts were drawn from the amplification of reference gene primers. Libraries were prepared by immunoSEQ multiplex PCR; TCRdb keeps only in-frame clonotypes and omits some of them. The DNA gave D and trimming, while V, J and clone size come from that table. Of 110,000 or so clones in the sample, 80% to 90% were seen once. The data originate from a study of blood T cell repertoires in COVID-19. Study-level background: Some COVID-19 samples were acute and others convalescent; all came from the United States, Italy and Spain. Sources were T cells, B-cell-depleted T cells, or PBMCs; the material itself was cDNA or gDNA.

This receptor was obtained from a man in his forties with acute or convalescent COVID-19. The sequenced sample consisted of peripheral blood. The rearrangement links TRBV5-4 to TRBJ2-5; tentative D call: TRBD1 (5 bases). The DNA of the CDR3 is TGTGCCAGCAGCTACCCGACAGAAGAGACCCAGTACTTC. Its protein is CASSYPTEETQYF.